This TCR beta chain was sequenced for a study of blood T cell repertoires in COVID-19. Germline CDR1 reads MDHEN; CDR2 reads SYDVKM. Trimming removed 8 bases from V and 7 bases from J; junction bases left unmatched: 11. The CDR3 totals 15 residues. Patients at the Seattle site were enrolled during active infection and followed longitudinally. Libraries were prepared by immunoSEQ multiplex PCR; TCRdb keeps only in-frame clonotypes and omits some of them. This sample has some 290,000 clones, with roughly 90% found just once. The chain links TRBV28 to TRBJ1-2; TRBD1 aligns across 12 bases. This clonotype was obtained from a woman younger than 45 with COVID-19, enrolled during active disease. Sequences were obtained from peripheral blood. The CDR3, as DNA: TGTGCCAGCGGTACCTGGGACAGGGGGCGGGGTGGCTACACCTTC. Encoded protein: CASGTWDRGRGGYTF.